These T cell receptor beta chains were read from a single sample in a study of cytomegalovirus exposure and HLA in healthy donors. Libraries were prepared by immunoSEQ multiplex PCR; TCRdb keeps only in-frame clonotypes and omits some of them. The data contain approximately 210,000 clones, 82% of them singletons. The sample was PBMCs. These receptors came from a man aged 35 to 55 in good health and CMV-seropositive. Both conserved end residues are part of each CDR3. D genes are given only for firm matches. Clone size appears in some rows only: once, few, many, or a class for an expanded clone.

CDR3 DNA: TGCGCCAGCAGCTTGGCTAGCGGGAAGGGCTACGAGCAGTACTTC; CDR3 protein: CASSLASGKGYEQYF; clone size: -; D gene: TRBD2; J gene: TRBJ2-7; V gene: TRBV5-1
CDR3 DNA: TGTGCCAGCAGCTTCGAGGACAGGGCCTACGAGCAGTACTTC; CDR3 protein: CASSFEDRAYEQYF; clone size: -; D gene: TRBD1; J gene: TRBJ2-7; V gene: TRBV7-6
CDR3 DNA: TGTGCCAGCAGCGCCGGGACTAGCGGAGAATCACCGTACTTC; CDR3 protein: CASSAGTSGESPYF; clone size: few; D gene: TRBD2; J gene: TRBJ2-5; V gene: TRBV9
CDR3 DNA: TGTGCCAGCAGTTACGGGGCGGGACCAACCTACGAGCAGTACTTC; CDR3 protein: CASSYGAGPTYEQYF; clone size: -; D gene: -; J gene: TRBJ2-7; V gene: TRBV6-5
CDR3 DNA: TGTGCCAGCAGTCAACAGGGGTGGAGGGACACTGAAGCTTTCTTT; CDR3 protein: CASSQQGWRDTEAFF; clone size: -; D gene: TRBD1; J gene: TRBJ1-1; V gene: TRBV27
CDR3 DNA: TGTGCCAGCAGTTCCACTACCCCGACAGGGGTCGGAGGCTACACCTTC; CDR3 protein: CASSSTTPTGVGGYTF; clone size: -; D gene: TRBD1; J gene: TRBJ1-2; V gene: TRBV27
CDR3 DNA: TGTGCCAGCTCACCATCCCGCGGGGACACTGAAGCTTTCTTT; CDR3 protein: CASSPSRGDTEAFF; clone size: -; D gene: -; J gene: TRBJ1-1; V gene: TRBV18
CDR3 DNA: TGTGCCAGCTCACCACCAGTAACCGGGAGTCGATATACGCAGTATTTT; CDR3 protein: CASSPPVTGSRYTQYF; clone size: -; D gene: -; J gene: TRBJ2-3; V gene: TRBV18
CDR3 DNA: TGTGCCAGCAGTGACGGGGACAGGTCTGAAGCTTTCTTT; CDR3 protein: CASSDGDRSEAFF; clone size: -; D gene: TRBD1; J gene: TRBJ1-1; V gene: TRBV6-4
CDR3 DNA: TGCGCCAGCAGTGGTTCGCGCAAGAACACTGAAGCTTTCTTT; CDR3 protein: CASSGSRKNTEAFF; clone size: -; D gene: -; J gene: TRBJ1-1; V gene: TRBV10-1
CDR3 DNA: TGTGCCAGCAGTACCCACAGGGGGGCTGGAAACACCATATATTTT; CDR3 protein: CASSTHRGAGNTIYF; clone size: -; D gene: TRBD1; J gene: TRBJ1-3; V gene: TRBV6-5
CDR3 DNA: TGTGCCTGGGCCCGGGACAGGGTCAATGAGCAGTTCTTC; CDR3 protein: CAWARDRVNEQFF; clone size: once; D gene: TRBD1; J gene: TRBJ2-1; V gene: TRBV30
CDR3 DNA: TGCGCCAGCAGCCAAAACGACAGGGCATCTGAAGCTTTCTTT; CDR3 protein: CASSQNDRASEAFF; clone size: few; D gene: TRBD1; J gene: TRBJ1-1; V gene: TRBV5-1
CDR3 DNA: TGTGCCAGCAGCCATGGCACCCCTGAGGGGGCCACAGATACGCAGTATTTT; CDR3 protein: CASSHGTPEGATDTQYF; clone size: -; D gene: TRBD1; J gene: TRBJ2-3; V gene: TRBV4-2
CDR3 DNA: TGTGCCACCAGCAGAGATCAGGGGAACACTGAAGCTTTCTTT; CDR3 protein: CATSRDQGNTEAFF; clone size: -; D gene: -; J gene: TRBJ1-1; V gene: TRBV15
CDR3 DNA: TGTGCCAGTATGGAGAGCTCCTACAATGAGCAGTTCTTC; CDR3 protein: CASMESSYNEQFF; clone size: -; D gene: -; J gene: TRBJ2-1; V gene: TRBV19
CDR3 DNA: TGCGCCAGCAGAGCGGACAACACCGGGGAGCTGTTTTTT; CDR3 protein: CASRADNTGELFF; clone size: -; D gene: -; J gene: TRBJ2-2; V gene: TRBV10-1
CDR3 DNA: TGCAGCGTTGAAGGGCTCGGGGGAAACAATGAGCAGTTCTTC; CDR3 protein: CSVEGLGGNNEQFF; clone size: -; D gene: -; J gene: TRBJ2-1; V gene: TRBV29-1
CDR3 DNA: TGTGCCAGCAGCCCGGACAGGGTGCACTGGGACTATGGCTACACCTTC; CDR3 protein: CASSPDRVHWDYGYTF; clone size: -; D gene: TRBD1; J gene: TRBJ1-2; V gene: TRBV7-9
CDR3 DNA: TGCGCCAGCAGCCTGGACAGGGCCTCGAACACCGGGGAGCTGTTTTTT; CDR3 protein: CASSLDRASNTGELFF; clone size: -; D gene: TRBD1; J gene: TRBJ2-2; V gene: TRBV5-1
CDR3 DNA: TGCGCCAGCAGCGTTTCGGGACAGCCACGTATTCAGTACTTC; CDR3 protein: CASSVSGQPRIQYF; clone size: -; D gene: TRBD1; J gene: TRBJ2-4; V gene: TRBV5-1
CDR3 DNA: TGTGCCAGCAGCGTAGGTGGGGACTACACCTACGAGCAGTACTTC; CDR3 protein: CASSVGGDYTYEQYF; clone size: few; D gene: TRBD2; J gene: TRBJ2-7; V gene: TRBV6-5
CDR3 DNA: TGTGCCAGCAGCGTATATGACGGGGAAGAGACCCAGTACTTC; CDR3 protein: CASSVYDGEETQYF; clone size: -; D gene: -; J gene: TRBJ2-5; V gene: TRBV9
CDR3 DNA: TGTGCCAGCAGCCAGGACAGGGGGGTGACGCAGTTCTTC; CDR3 protein: CASSQDRGVTQFF; clone size: -; D gene: TRBD1; J gene: TRBJ2-1; V gene: TRBV5-6
CDR3 DNA: TGTGCCAGCAGCTTCCGGGACAGGGCCTACAATGAGCAGTTCTTC; CDR3 protein: CASSFRDRAYNEQFF; clone size: -; D gene: TRBD1; J gene: TRBJ2-1; V gene: TRBV11-3
CDR3 DNA: TGTGCCAGTAGTAACCTGCTCAGGGCCCTGAATGAAAAACTGTTTTTT; CDR3 protein: CASSNLLRALNEKLFF; clone size: -; D gene: -; J gene: TRBJ1-4; V gene: TRBV19
CDR3 DNA: TGCGCCAGCAGCTTGGATACAGGCGAGAGCTCCTACGAGCAGTACTTC; CDR3 protein: CASSLDTGESSYEQYF; clone size: -; D gene: -; J gene: TRBJ2-7; V gene: TRBV5-1
CDR3 DNA: TGCGCCAGCAGCCAAGAGGGGGGAAGGGGTCCGGACACTGAAGCTTTCTTT; CDR3 protein: CASSQEGGRGPDTEAFF; clone size: -; D gene: -; J gene: TRBJ1-1; V gene: TRBV4-1
CDR3 DNA: TGTGCCAGCAGCGGGACTTCCTCTGGGGCCAACGTCCTGACTTTC; CDR3 protein: CASSGTSSGANVLTF; clone size: -; D gene: -; J gene: TRBJ2-6; V gene: TRBV2
CDR3 DNA: TGTGCCAGCAGTTTGGGGGGGCTGATCACTGAAGCTTTCTTT; CDR3 protein: CASSLGGLITEAFF; clone size: -; D gene: -; J gene: TRBJ1-1; V gene: TRBV27
CDR3 DNA: TGTGCCAGCACCCAAAAGGGACAGATTAACACCGGGGAGCTGTTTTTT; CDR3 protein: CASTQKGQINTGELFF; clone size: -; D gene: TRBD1; J gene: TRBJ2-2; V gene: TRBV27
CDR3 DNA: TGTGCCAGCAGCACCTCCGGGACACCTCATACGCAGTATTTT; CDR3 protein: CASSTSGTPHTQYF; clone size: once; D gene: -; J gene: TRBJ2-3; V gene: TRBV5-6
CDR3 DNA: TGTGCCACTAACCCCACAGGGGGCCGTTTTTTAGAGACCCAGTACTTC; CDR3 protein: CATNPTGGRFLETQYF; clone size: -; D gene: TRBD1; J gene: TRBJ2-5; V gene: TRBV19
CDR3 DNA: TGTGCCTGGAGTCCGACAGGGATCCGTAGCTATGGCTACACCTTC; CDR3 protein: CAWSPTGIRSYGYTF; clone size: -; D gene: TRBD1; J gene: TRBJ1-2; V gene: TRBV30
CDR3 DNA: TGTGCCTGGAGTTTCGGCGGCTATGGCTACACCTTC; CDR3 protein: CAWSFGGYGYTF; clone size: -; D gene: -; J gene: TRBJ1-2; V gene: TRBV30
CDR3 DNA: TGTGCCTGGAGTGTCGGGGTGGCGGAACATAGCAATCAGCCCCAGCATTTT; CDR3 protein: CAWSVGVAEHSNQPQHF; clone size: -; D gene: -; J gene: TRBJ1-5; V gene: TRBV30
CDR3 DNA: TGTGCCAGTAGTATCCCTAGCGGAGATTCCTACAATGAGCAGTTCTTC; CDR3 protein: CASSIPSGDSYNEQFF; clone size: few; D gene: TRBD2; J gene: TRBJ2-1; V gene: TRBV19
CDR3 DNA: TGTGCCAGCAGTGAACTGGCGATACTAACTGAAGCTTTCTTT; CDR3 protein: CASSELAILTEAFF; clone size: -; D gene: -; J gene: TRBJ1-1; V gene: TRBV6-1
CDR3 DNA: TGCAGCGTCACAGGTTACCAAGAGACCCAGTACTTC; CDR3 protein: CSVTGYQETQYF; clone size: once; D gene: -; J gene: TRBJ2-5; V gene: TRBV29-1
CDR3 DNA: TGTGCCAGCCGCAAGACAGGGGCGCTCTATGGCTACACCTTC; CDR3 protein: CASRKTGALYGYTF; clone size: -; D gene: TRBD1; J gene: TRBJ1-2; V gene: TRBV6-5